Each of the 19 T cell receptor beta chains below was sequenced from the same sample in a study of OX40 agonist ivuxolimab in advanced cancers. Sequenced by immunoSEQ multiplex PCR; TCRdb stores in-frame clones only, minus some. Of 99,000 or so clones in the sample, 84% are singletons; the top ten hold 5.5%. The sample in question was CD4+ or CD8+ T cells sorted from blood, obtained in a trial of the OX40 agonist ivuxolimab. These receptors all stem from an adult with an advanced solid tumor such as melanoma, head and neck, liver or kidney cancer.

This clone has only a few counts. The rearrangement links TRBV30 to TRBJ1-1; D is uncertain. CDR1 and CDR2 from the germline V gene are GTSNPN and SVGIG (reference sequence). V was pared by 0 bases and J by 5 bases, with 10 bases between. The CDR3 is made up of 13 amino acids. The CDR3 loop is CAWSVRSETEAFF. The CDR3 DNA is TGTGCCTGGAGTGTACGGTCAGAAACTGAAGCTTTCTTT.

This chain links TRBV9 with TRBJ2-1; no definite D call. The CDR3 length is 13 residues. V was pared by 1 base and J by 8 bases, with 10 bases between. Germline CDR1 reads SGDLS; CDR2 reads YYNGEE. The CDR3: CASSVHAADEQFF. The CDR3 region has the DNA TGTGCCAGCAGCGTACATGCTGCGGATGAGCAGTTCTTC.

This clone was counted a single time. This sequence joins TRBV11-2 and TRBJ1-5, with unresolved D. In germline, CDR1 is SGHAT, CDR2 FQNNGV. CDR3 length: 13 residues. Trimming removed 3 bases at V and 4 bases at J, with 7 bases between. CDR3 region: CASSFGVNQPQHF. CDR3 nucleotides: TGTGCCAGCAGCTTCGGGGTAAATCAGCCCCAGCATTTT.

This sequence joins TRBV21-1 and TRBJ2-1; no DNA check was done on the table's D call, TRBD1. TRBV21-1 is assigned pseudogene status. CDR3 length: 17 residues. The CDR3 reads CASSRVRRDRTDNEQFF. For the CDR3, the DNA is TGTGCCAGCAGCAGAGTAAGGCGGGACAGGACGGACAATGAGCAGTTCTTC.

The table lists this clone with a few counts. V gene TRBV25-1 combines with J gene TRBJ1-6; D uncertain. This CDR3 comprises 11 residues. V dropped 4 bases and J dropped 14 bases, with 9 bases sitting between them. The germline gives CDR1 MGHDK, CDR2 SYGVNS. CDR3 bases: TGTGCCAGCAGTGCAGGAGTCACCCTCCACTTT. Amino acids: CASSAGVTLHF.

The chain links TRBV5-6 to TRBJ2-1; 12 bases match TRBD2. J was trimmed by 7 bases and V by 4 bases; bases with no gene match: 9. CDR3 length: 16 amino acids. Germline V gene data show CDR1 as SGHDT and CDR2 as YYEEEE. The CDR3 loop is CASSETSGSPRNEQFF. CDR3 DNA: TGTGCCAGCAGCGAGACTAGCGGGAGTCCCAGGAATGAGCAGTTCTTC.

The V and J genes are TRBV19 and TRBJ2-7, with D unclear. The CDR3 length is 13 residues. Looked up from germline, CDR1 is LNHDA and CDR2 is SQIVND (reference sequence). V was pared by 3 bases and J by 3 bases, with 9 bases between. The CDR3 loop is CASSIDTFYEQYF. The CDR3 DNA sequence: TGTGCCAGTAGTATTGATACATTCTACGAGCAGTACTTC.

CDR3 sequence: CASSDPDGRYF. The CDR3 bases are TGTGCCAGCAGTGACCCCGACGGGAGGTATTTT. This chain joins TRBV2 and TRBJ2-3; possible D gene TRBD2, 6 bases. Per germline, CDR1 SNHLY and CDR2 FYNNEI. Trimming left V 3 bases short and J 14 bases short, with 12 bases between. The CDR3 totals 11 residues. The variable domain in full, with the rest retrieved from reference TRBV2 and TRBJ2-3, is EPEVTQTPSHQVTQMGQEVILRCVPISNHLYFYWYRQILGQKVEFLVSFYNNEISEKSEIFDDQFSVERPDGSNFTLKIRSTKLEDSAMYFCASSDPDGRYFGPGTRLTVL.

J is TRBJ2-7 and V is TRBV6-6, with 7 positions matching TRBD1. The V and J ends lost 2 bases and 2 bases, in that order; junction bases with no gene match: 3. The CDR3 has 14 amino acids. Germline assignment: CDR1 MNHNY and CDR2 SVGAGI (reference sequence). The CDR3 region has the DNA TGTGCCAGCAGTTACGGACAGGCCCCCTACGAGCAGTACTTC. Its protein product is CASSYGQAPYEQYF.

This chain joins TRBV9 and TRBJ1-3; 7 nucleotides agree with TRBD1. Trimming cost V 3 bases and J 2 bases; bases outside gene matches: 17. The CDR3 sequence is 19 residues long. Germline CDR1 SGDLS, CDR2 YYNGEE. The DNA for the CDR3 is TGTGCCAGCAGCGCTACGCGACAGGGATCGTCAGAGGCTGGAAACACCATATATTTT. Encoded protein: CASSATRQGSSEAGNTIYF. The full variable domain, in which reference TRBV9 and TRBJ1-3 provide the parts outside the CDR3, is DSGVTQTPKHLITATGQRVTLRCSPRSGDLSVYWYQQSLDQGLQFLIQYYNGEERAKGNILERFSAQQFPDLHSELNLSSLELGDSALYFCASSATRQGSSEAGNTIYFGEGSWLTVV.

This clone appeared a single time. The J gene is TRBJ1-5, the V gene TRBV19; perhaps TRBD1 as D (6 bases). Germline loops: CDR1 LNHDA, CDR2 SQIVND (reference sequence). The V gene lost 4 bases and the J gene lost 5 bases, with 9 bases spanning the gap. There are 13 residues in the CDR3. CDR3 nucleotide sequence: TGTGCCAGTAGTACTCGGACAGATCAGCCCCAGCATTTT. This codes for CASSTRTDQPQHF.

This chain connects TRBV18 to TRBJ2-1; 7 bases are shared with TRBD2. V dropped 2 bases and J dropped 7; count of bases not matched to a gene: 2. This CDR3 is built from 13 residues. The germline gives CDR1 KGHSH, CDR2 LQKENI. For the CDR3, the DNA is TGTGCCAGCTCACCAAGGGAGGGAAATGAGCAGTTCTTC. It translates to CASSPREGNEQFF.

The genes are TRBV7-9 and TRBJ1-1; the D gene is possibly TRBD1 (5 bases). CDR1 and CDR2 from the germline V gene are SEHNR and FQNEAQ (reference sequence). CDR3 size: 14 residues. V was shortened by 3 bases and J by 4 bases, with 12 bases between the two germline ends. This chain's CDR3 is CASSLSWGGTEAFF. CDR3 DNA: TGTGCCAGCAGCTTGTCCTGGGGGGGCACTGAAGCTTTCTTT.

At least ten counts were recorded for this clone. Written as DNA, the CDR3 is TGTGCCAGCAGACCCGGCGGGGAGCGATCCATATATTTT. Translated: CASRPGGERSIYF. The V gene is TRBV6-5, the J gene TRBJ1-3; D remains ambiguous. This CDR3 has 13 amino acids. Germline V lookup: CDR1 MNHEY, CDR2 SVGAGI. V was shortened by 6 bases and J by 11 bases, with 17 bases between the two germline ends.

This clone was recorded only once. As DNA, the CDR3 is TGTGCCAGTATCCCTGGGGACAGGGAGAAAGCTTTCTTT. Translating it yields CASIPGDREKAFF. The chain has TRBV19 and TRBJ1-1; 9 nucleotides match TRBD1. Germline trimming cut 7 bases from V and 9 bases from J; bases unmatched to any gene: 9. Germline V gives CDR1 LNHDA, CDR2 SQIVND (reference sequence). CDR3 length: 13 residues.

The chain couples TRBV10-3 to TRBJ2-3; possible D gene TRBD1, 6 bases. V was trimmed by 3 bases and J by 2 bases, leaving 15 bases between them. Germline-derived CDR1 and CDR2 are ENHRY and SYGVKD. The CDR3 is 16 amino acids. The CDR3 DNA reads as TGTGCCATCAGTGAAAAGACAGGCCCGGCCACAGATACGCAGTATTTT. Amino acid sequence: CAISEKTGPATDTQYF.

The CDR3 sequence: CASSLEGGSTGELFF. The CDR3, as DNA: TGTGCCAGCAGTCTTGAAGGGGGGAGCACCGGGGAGCTGTTTTTT. The V and J genes are TRBV6-4 and TRBJ2-2; D may be TRBD1 or TRBD2 (6 bases each). The germline V gene encodes CDR1 MRHNA and CDR2 SNTAGT. V was shortened by 5 bases and J by 4 bases, with 14 bases between the two germline ends. This CDR3 is 15 amino acids long.

The chain carries TRBV9 and TRBJ2-1; 8 nucleotides match TRBD2. Germline V CDR1 and CDR2: SGDLS, YYNGEE. With 4 bases clipped from V and 2 bases from J, the junction kept 5 bases outside the gene matches. CDR3 length equals 15 residues. As DNA, the CDR3 is TGTGCCAGCAGCCCCGGGGGGGCTACCTACAATGAGCAGTTCTTC. Its protein product is CASSPGGATYNEQFF.

The chain joins TRBV5-1 to TRBJ2-2, with D perhaps matching TRBD1 (5 bases). CDR1 SGHRS and CDR2 YFSETQ come from the germline V gene. This CDR3 is 15 amino acids long. Trimming removed 0 bases at V and 3 bases at J, with 9 bases between. The CDR3 nucleotides read TGCGCCAGCAGCTTGGATGGGGCGGACACCGGGGAGCTGTTTTTT. Amino acid sequence: CASSLDGADTGELFF.